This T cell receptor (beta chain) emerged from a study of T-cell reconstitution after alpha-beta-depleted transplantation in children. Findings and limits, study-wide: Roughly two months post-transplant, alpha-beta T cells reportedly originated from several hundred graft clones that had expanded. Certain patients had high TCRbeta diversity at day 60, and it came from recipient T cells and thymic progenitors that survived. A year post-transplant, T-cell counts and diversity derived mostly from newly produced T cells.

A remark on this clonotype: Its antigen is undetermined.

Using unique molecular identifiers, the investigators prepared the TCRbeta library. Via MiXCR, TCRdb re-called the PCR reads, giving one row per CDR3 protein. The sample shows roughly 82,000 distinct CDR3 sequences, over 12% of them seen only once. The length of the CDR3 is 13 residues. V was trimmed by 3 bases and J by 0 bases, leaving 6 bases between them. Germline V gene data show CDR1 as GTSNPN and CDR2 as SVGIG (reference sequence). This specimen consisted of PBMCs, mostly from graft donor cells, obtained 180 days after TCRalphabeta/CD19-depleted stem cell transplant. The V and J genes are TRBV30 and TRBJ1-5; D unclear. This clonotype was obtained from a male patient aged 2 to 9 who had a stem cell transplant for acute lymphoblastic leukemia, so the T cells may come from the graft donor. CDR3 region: CAWSPNSNQPQHF. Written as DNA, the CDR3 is TGTGCCTGGAGCCCGAATAGCAATCAGCCCCAGCATTTT.